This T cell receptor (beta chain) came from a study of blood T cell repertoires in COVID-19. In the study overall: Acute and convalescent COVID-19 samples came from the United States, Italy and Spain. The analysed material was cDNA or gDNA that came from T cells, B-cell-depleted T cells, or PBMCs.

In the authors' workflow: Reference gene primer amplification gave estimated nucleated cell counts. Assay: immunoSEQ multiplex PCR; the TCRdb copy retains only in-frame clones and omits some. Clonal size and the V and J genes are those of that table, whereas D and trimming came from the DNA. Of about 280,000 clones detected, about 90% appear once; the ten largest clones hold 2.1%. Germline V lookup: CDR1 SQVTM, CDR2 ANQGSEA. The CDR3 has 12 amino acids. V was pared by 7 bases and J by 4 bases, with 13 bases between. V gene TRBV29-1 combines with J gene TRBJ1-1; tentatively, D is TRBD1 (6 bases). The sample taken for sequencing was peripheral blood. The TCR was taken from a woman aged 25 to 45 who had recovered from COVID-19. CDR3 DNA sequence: TGCAGCGGCCATAAGGACAGCACTGAAGCTTTCTTT. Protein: CSGHKDSTEAFF.